Following are 14 T cell receptor beta chains from one sample sequenced in a study of vaccination and CD4 T cells after COVID-19. Cultured CD4+ T cells had their DNA profiled by the Oncomine TCR Beta short-read assay. TCRdb re-analysed the PCR reads in MiXCR, keeping a single row per CDR3 protein. Of approximately 8,100 distinct CDR3 sequences listed, approximately 64% are singletons. These TCRs' antigens remain unknown. Treatment reported: roughly 11-day PBMC culture with coronavirus spike peptide pools or control peptides (ViraFEST assay). The sample was CD4+ T cells from blood, cultured in vitro. The receptors originated from a human donor who had recovered from COVID-19.

This clonotype was detected only once. The chain is built from TRBV6-1 and TRBJ1-5; 9 bases are shared with TRBD1. The CDR3 covers 15 residues. CDR1 MNHNS and CDR2 SASEGT come from the germline V gene. Germline trimming cut 6 bases from V and 5 bases from J; bases unmatched to any gene: 8. CDR3 sequence: CASRETGGVDQPQHF. CDR3 DNA: TGTGCCAGCAGGGAGACAGGGGGTGTCGATCAGCCCCAGCATTTT.

The V call is TRBV18, the J call TRBJ1-1; no clear D. The CDR3 is 14 residues long. CDR1 is KGHSH, CDR2 LQKENI, per germline. The V gene lost 6 bases and the J gene lost 1 base, with 12 bases spanning the gap. The CDR3 spells CASSPDRRNTEAFF. The DNA of the CDR3 is TGTGCCAGCTCGCCGGACCGACGGAACACTGAAGCTTTCTTT. Full variable domain (missing parts from reference TRBV18 and TRBJ1-1): NAGVMQNPRHLVRRRGQEARLRCSPMKGHSHVYWYRQLPEEGLKFMVYLQKENIIDESGMPKERFSAEFPKEGPSILRIQQVVRGDSAAYFCASSPDRRNTEAFFGQGTRLTVV.

The CDR3 spells CSVEEYGPYEQYF. The CDR3 DNA sequence: TGCAGCGTTGAAGAATATGGGCCCTACGAGCAGTACTTC. The V and J genes are TRBV29-1 and TRBJ2-7; D not certain. Germline V gives CDR1 SQVTM, CDR2 ANQGSEA. The ends were cut back, 0 bases at V and 2 bases at J, with 8 bases in the middle. The CDR3 spans 13 residues.

In its sample, this clonotype was seen once. The chain has TRBV2 and TRBJ1-1, with D possibly matching TRBD1 (6 bases). The V end was cut by 6 bases, the J end by 0 bases, with 14 bases between. CDR1 SNHLY and CDR2 FYNNEI come from the germline V gene. The CDR3 loop spans 15 amino acids. The CDR3 loop reads CASRIRGTMNTEAFF. The CDR3 DNA reads as TGTGCCAGCAGGATCCGAGGGACAATGAACACTGAAGCTTTCTTT.

The chain couples TRBV24-1 to TRBJ2-2; TRBD1 agrees at 7 bases. V was pared by 9 bases and J by 7 bases, with 7 bases of the junction left unmatched. Germline CDR1 KGHDR, CDR2 SFDVKD. This CDR3 spans 13 amino acids. This CDR3 reads CATQDREDGELFF. In DNA form, the CDR3 reads TGTGCCACCCAAGACAGGGAAGACGGGGAGCTGTTTTTT.

The chain has TRBV28 and TRBJ2-7; tentatively, D is TRBD2 (6 bases). Trimming left V 4 bases short and J 2 bases short, with 12 bases between. CDR1 is MDHEN, CDR2 SYDVKM, per germline. The CDR3 extends over 14 amino acids. The CDR3 sequence: CASSSTRPPYEQYF. The CDR3 region has the DNA TGTGCCAGCAGTTCGACTAGGCCTCCCTACGAGCAGTACTTC.

V and J are TRBV11-2 and TRBJ1-2; D not certain. This CDR3 comprises 15 residues. Germline CDR1 SGHAT, CDR2 FQNNGV. Trimming took 4 bases from V and 2 from J, leaving 14 bases between them. In DNA form, the CDR3 reads TGTGCCAGCAGCTCCGTGCGAGGGAGGAACTATGGCTACACCTTC. As protein: CASSSVRGRNYGYTF.

This clonotype appeared a few times. This chain links TRBV5-7 with TRBJ1-1, with D possibly being TRBD1 (5 bases). TRBV5-7 is assigned to the ORF class and has an uncertain function. The CDR3 is 14 residues long. Trimming cost V 1 base and J 7 bases, with 14 bases left between them. CDR3 loop: CASSLIRDGYEAFF. The CDR3 region has the DNA TGTGCCAGCAGCTTGATACGGGACGGCTATGAAGCTTTCTTT.

This clonotype was found a few times. This chain joins TRBV7-2 and TRBJ2-5, with TRBD2 identical over 8 bases. Germline-derived CDR1 and CDR2 are SGHTA and FQGNSA. This CDR3 has 15 residues. V lost 5 bases to trimming and J lost 5 bases; unmatched junction nucleotides: 10. In nucleotides, the CDR3 is TGTGCCAGCAGCCCTCCCGGACTAGCTGGGGAGACCCAGTACTTC. This translates into CASSPPGLAGETQYF.

V usage is TRBV7-9 and J usage is TRBJ1-2; D gene ambiguous. The CDR3 totals 14 residues. Germline V CDR1 and CDR2: SEHNR, FQNEAQ (reference sequence). V was clipped by 4 bases and J by 1 base, with 10 bases between them. CDR3 nucleotides: TGTGCCAGCAGCTCTCAAGGTGGTAACTATGGCTACACCTTC. Amino acid sequence: CASSSQGGNYGYTF.

V usage is TRBV27 and J usage is TRBJ2-2; no firm D call. Germline V lookup: CDR1 MNHEY, CDR2 SMNVEV (reference sequence). Trimming cost V 2 bases and J 6 bases, with 10 bases left between them. The CDR3 is 14 residues long. The CDR3: CASSLRASAGELFF. For the CDR3, the DNA is TGTGCCAGCAGTTTAAGGGCAAGCGCCGGGGAGCTGTTTTTT.

This clonotype has only one observation. The J gene is TRBJ2-3, the V gene TRBV27, with a tentative D call TRBD2 (6 bases). Trimming left V 6 bases short and J 1 base short, with 14 bases between. Germline V lookup: CDR1 MNHEY, CDR2 SMNVEV (reference sequence). The CDR3 has 15 residues. DNA of the CDR3: TGTGCCAGCAGGCTCGGGAGTTTGGGCACAGATACGCAGTATTTT. Amino acid sequence: CASRLGSLGTDTQYF.

V usage is TRBV14 and J usage is TRBJ1-2; the D gene is possibly TRBD1 (6 bases). Trimming shortened V by 0 bases and J by 7 bases, and 12 bases separated the two germline ends. Germline lookup yields CDR1 SGHDN and CDR2 FVKESK. The CDR3 is 14 residues long. The CDR3 is CASSQDQGRAGYTF. CDR3 DNA sequence: TGTGCCAGCAGCCAAGATCAGGGGCGAGCTGGCTACACCTTC. The variable domain in full, with the rest retrieved from reference TRBV14 and TRBJ1-2, is EAGVTQFPSHSVIEKGQTVTLRCDPISGHDNLYWYRRVMGKEIKFLLHFVKESKQDESGMPNNRFLAERTGGTYSTLKVQPAELEDSGVYFCASSQDQGRAGYTFGSGTRLTVV.

In this sample, this clonotype turned up once. This chain joins TRBV4-3 and TRBJ2-1; 8 bases line up with TRBD2. CDR3 length: 16 residues. Unmatched junction bases numbered 16, after V lost 0 bases and J lost 15 bases. The germline CDR1 and CDR2 sequences are LGHNA and YSLEER. CDR3 region: CASSQEGHHGGGVPFF. The CDR3 coding sequence is TGCGCCAGCAGCCAAGAAGGTCACCACGGGGGGGGTGTTCCGTTCTTC.